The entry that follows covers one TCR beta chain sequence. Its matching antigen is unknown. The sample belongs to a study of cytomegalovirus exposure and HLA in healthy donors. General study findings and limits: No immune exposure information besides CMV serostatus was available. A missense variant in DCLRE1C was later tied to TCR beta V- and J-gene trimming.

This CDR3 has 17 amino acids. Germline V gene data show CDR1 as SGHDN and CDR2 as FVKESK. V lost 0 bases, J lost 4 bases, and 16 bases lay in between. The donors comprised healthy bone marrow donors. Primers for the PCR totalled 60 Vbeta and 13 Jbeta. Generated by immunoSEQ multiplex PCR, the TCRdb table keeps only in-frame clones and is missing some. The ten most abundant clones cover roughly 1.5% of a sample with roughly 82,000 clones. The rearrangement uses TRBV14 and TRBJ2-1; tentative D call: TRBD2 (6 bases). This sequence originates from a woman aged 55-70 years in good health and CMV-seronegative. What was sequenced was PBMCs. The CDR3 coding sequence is TGTGCCAGCAGCCAAGATACTCTCCGGGAGTCTTACAATGAGCAGTTCTTC. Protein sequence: CASSQDTLRESYNEQFF.